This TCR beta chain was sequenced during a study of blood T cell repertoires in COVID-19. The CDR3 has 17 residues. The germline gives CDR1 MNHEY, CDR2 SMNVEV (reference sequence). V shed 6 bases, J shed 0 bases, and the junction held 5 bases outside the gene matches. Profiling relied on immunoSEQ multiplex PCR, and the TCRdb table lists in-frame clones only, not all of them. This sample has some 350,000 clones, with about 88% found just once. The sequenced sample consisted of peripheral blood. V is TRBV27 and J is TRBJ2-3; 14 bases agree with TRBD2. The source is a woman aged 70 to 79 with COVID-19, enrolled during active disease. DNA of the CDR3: TGTGCCAGCAGCAGACTAGCGGGGGGGTCTAGCACAGATACGCAGTATTTT. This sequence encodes CASSRLAGGSSTDTQYF.